This T cell receptor beta chain was sequenced for a study of OX40 agonist ivuxolimab in advanced cancers. For the study at large: Of mixed ages from about 20 to 80 and averaging about 60 years, the group was approximately 80% male. Prior anti-PD-1, anti-PD-L1 or anti-CTLA-4 therapy was allowed; 40% had some. The study's findings and limits: Individuals who were partial responders at 0.1-3.0 mg/kg had clonal expansion that ranked among the lowest.

From germline, CDR1 is ENHRY and CDR2 SYGVKD. The CDR3 is made up of 13 amino acids. Between the trimmed V and J ends, which lost 10 bases and 5 bases, there was a span of 17 bases. About this clone: The antigen is undetermined.

Produced via immunoSEQ multiplex PCR; TCRdb's table is partial and in-frame only. This table holds tens of thousands of clones, nearly 95% found once. J is TRBJ1-2 and V is TRBV10-3, with a possible D match to TRBD1 (5 bases). The source of this sequence is an adult with an advanced solid tumor such as melanoma, head and neck, liver or kidney cancer. The sample here was CD4+ or CD8+ T cells sorted from blood, taken in a trial of the OX40 agonist ivuxolimab. The CDR3 spells CATWGGEAYGYTF. CDR3 DNA sequence: TGTGCCACCTGGGGAGGGGAGGCGTATGGCTACACCTTC.